This T cell receptor beta chain is drawn from a study of early T cells in non-severe SARS-CoV-2 infection. In the study overall: Unsorted whole blood bulk RNA was sequenced, with unpaired chains.

Points from the study as a whole: Matching against VDJdb likely underestimated virus-specific expansions, favoring anti-spike CD8.

Germline CDR1 is SGHRS and CDR2 is YFSETQ. Deletions cut 2 bases from V and 5 bases from J, with 16 bases between. This CDR3 has 15 residues. This clonotype has a handful of counts. Its cognate antigen is unknown. Individual cDNA molecules were tagged with unique molecular identifiers, the study reported. TCRdb analysed the 5' RACE reads with MiXCR anew, one entry per CDR3 protein. The table records roughly 63,000 distinct CDR3 sequences, approximately 13% of them present only once. The clonotype comes from an adult who was a healthcare worker with PCR-confirmed SARS-CoV-2 infection or an uninfected control (not recorded which). The J gene is TRBJ1-2, the V gene TRBV5-1; D unclear. Sequencing was done on a sample of whole blood. CDR3 nucleotide sequence: TGCGCCAGCAGCTTTTCAGTAGACAAGCCGTATGGCTACACCTTC. This sequence encodes CASSFSVDKPYGYTF. The full variable domain, rest sourced from reference TRBV5-1 and TRBJ1-2, is KAGVTQTPRYLIKTRGQQVTLSCSPISGHRSVSWYQQTPGQGLQFLFEYFSETQRNKGNFPGRFSGRQFSNSRSEMNVSTLELGDSALYLCASSFSVDKPYGYTFGSGTRLTVV.